The TCR beta chain under discussion was sequenced for a study of shared clonotypes between healthy human individuals. Recent vaccinations or acute infections were absent in the healthy HIV-negative adult donors. Deletions cut 4 bases from V and 8 bases from J, with 9 bases between. The CDR3 length is 12 residues. Germline values: CDR1 SGHRS, CDR2 YFSETQ. Worth noting for this clone: Its matching antigen is unknown.

Investigators spread the genomic DNA of each subset evenly over several immunoSEQ plates. What was sequenced on ten immunoSEQ deep assay plates was unsorted PBMC DNA. Profiled with immunoSEQ multiplex PCR; TCRdb holds only in-frame clones, not every one. The table has about half a million clones, about 72% seen once; the top ten hold 12%. Study-level findings and limits: Only blood samples were collected, and tissue repertoires likely differ.

The sequenced material came from PBMCs. This sequence joins TRBV5-1 and TRBJ2-2; no clear D. The TCR comes from a woman aged 35 to 49 in good health. Some clones in this sample may be carry-over from other donors' samples. This CDR3 reads CASSPYYGELFF. The CDR3 nucleotides read TGCGCCAGCAGCCCATACTATGGGGAGCTGTTTTTT.